This record covers a single TCR beta chain. Antigen: not known. Data came from immunoSEQ multiplex PCR; TCRdb stores just in-frame clones and leaves some out. The sample yields around 430,000 clones, roughly 83% seen once. Germline V gives CDR1 MNHNS, CDR2 SASEGT. Trimming at V came to 5 bases and at J to 0 bases, leaving 2 bases not matched to a gene. This CDR3 is built from 15 residues. This entry belongs to a study of shared clonotypes between healthy human individuals. Points from the study as a whole: Represented genetic and exposure-history diversity was restricted by having few donors. The authors expected sequencing depth to affect clonotype sharing among donors.

Every donor, a Caucasian adult, lived in Nashville, Tennessee. Without sorting, samples used 90 million or so PBMCs for genomic DNA. The sequence was obtained from a woman in her forties in good health. Some clones in this sample may be carry-over from other donors' samples. Sequences were obtained from PBMCs. The rearrangement links TRBV6-1 to TRBJ2-3; 10 bases match TRBD2. In DNA, the CDR3 is TGTGCCAGCAGTTTGACTAGCGGGAGCACAGATACGCAGTATTTT. It encodes CASSLTSGSTDTQYF.